The following is a T cell receptor (beta chain) sequence with its context. Seattle's cohort entered during active infection and was followed longitudinally. Profiling relied on immunoSEQ multiplex PCR, and the TCRdb table lists in-frame clones only, not all of them. Of some 200,000 clones in the sample, under 85% are singletons; the top ten hold roughly 7.6%. These data originate in a study of blood T cell repertoires in COVID-19. The sequence was collected from a woman over 75 with COVID-19, enrolled during active disease. Input material: peripheral blood.

CDR3: CASSNRQGALTGELFF. The CDR3 nucleotides are TGTGCCAGCAGCAATCGACAGGGGGCGCTCACCGGGGAGCTGTTTTTT. The chain carries TRBV9 and TRBJ2-2; TRBD1 aligns across 10 bases. This CDR3 is built from 16 residues. V lost 4 bases, J lost 4 bases, and 7 bases stayed unmatched. CDR1 is SGDLS, CDR2 YYNGEE, per germline.